Sequencing of this T cell receptor beta chain was carried out in a study of T cells in Graves' hyperthyroidism and ophthalmopathy. This clonotype was seen at least ten times. The hyperthyroidism was newly diagnosed and had lasted under 2 months; the patients were aged 18 to 65. The CDR3 has 13 amino acids. The V end was cut by 8 bases, the J end by 4 bases, with 14 bases between. The V gene's germline CDR1 is MNHEY and CDR2 SVGAGI. What was amplified from RNA transcripts were TCR beta CDR3 regions. HTBI primers were used for first-round RT-PCR of the TCR CDR3. TCRdb reprocessed the multiplex PCR reads with MiXCR, giving one entry per CDR3 protein. The repertoire includes hundreds of thousands of distinct CDR3 sequences, about 19% of them detected once, and 3% to 4.5% sits in the top ten.

This clonotype was obtained from a woman aged 18-29 years with Graves' hyperthyroidism. Sequenced input: blood. V usage is TRBV6-5 and J usage is TRBJ1-2; D perhaps matches TRBD1 (6 bases). This CDR3 reads CASSGGASYGYTF. CDR3 DNA: TGTGCCAGCTCGGGGGGGGCGTCCTATGGCTACACCTTC.